Listed below are T cell receptor beta chains from one sample, sequenced in a study of blood T cells in healthy people across ages. TCRdb re-analysed the 5' RACE reads in MiXCR, keeping a single row per CDR3 protein. This sample has about 320,000 distinct CDR3 sequences, with roughly 26% found just once. The sample consisted of blood. The receptors originated from a woman aged 65 to 85 in good health. The CDR3 runs from the conserved cysteine through the conserved F or W. D genes are given only for firm matches. Clone size is stated in some rows and not others, as once, few, many or a class when expanded.

v_gene	d_gene	abundance	j_gene	len	CDR3aa	CDR3nt
TRBV29-1	.	.	TRBJ1-3	13	CSVESPGNYTIYF	TGCAGCGTTGAATCGCCCGGGAATTACACCATATATTTT
TRBV5-5	.	few	TRBJ1-1	15	CASSFTGRGYTEAFF	TGTGCCAGCAGCTTCACAGGGAGGGGGTACACTGAAGCTTTCTTT
TRBV20-1	.	few	TRBJ1-5	15	CSARDLESTLRPQHF	TGCAGTGCTAGAGATCTTGAGTCGACCTTGCGGCCCCAGCATTTT
TRBV6-1	.	.	TRBJ2-1	15	CASSEEVSSYNEQFF	TGTGCCAGCAGTGAAGAAGTCAGCTCCTACAATGAGCAGTTCTTC
TRBV29-1	TRBD1	many	TRBJ2-5	12	CSVGQAQETQYF	TGCAGCGTGGGACAGGCGCAAGAGACCCAGTACTTC
TRBV20-1	.	many	TRBJ2-1	14	CSASLRDHHNEQFF	TGCAGTGCTAGCCTCCGGGACCACCACAATGAGCAGTTCTTC
TRBV10-3	TRBD2	few	TRBJ2-4	12	CATREGQNIQYF	TGTGCCACTCGGGAGGGTCAAAACATTCAGTACTTC
TRBV5-1	TRBD1	once	TRBJ2-7	14	CASSRGDRGLEQYF	TGCGCCAGCTCCCGGGGGGACAGGGGGCTCGAGCAGTACTTC
TRBV9	TRBD2	many	TRBJ2-1	17	CASSSTGTSGRASEQFF	TGTGCCAGCAGTTCCACCGGGACTAGCGGGAGGGCCAGTGAGCAGTTCTTC
TRBV28	TRBD2	.	TRBJ2-1	15	CASSYLAGDRNEQFF	TGTGCCAGCAGCTACCTAGCGGGAGATAGAAATGAGCAGTTCTTC
TRBV20-1	.	many	TRBJ1-6	12	CSARDRGGTLHF	TGCAGTGCTAGAGATCGCGGGGGGACCCTCCACTTT
TRBV5-1	TRBD1	many	TRBJ1-2	15	CASSFETGINYGYTF	TGCGCCAGCAGCTTCGAGACAGGGATAAACTATGGCTACACCTTC
TRBV15	.	.	TRBJ2-1	13	CATSRGLSGEQFF	TGTGCCACCAGCAGAGGCTTATCAGGGGAGCAGTTCTTC
TRBV6-2/TRBV6-3	.	few	TRBJ2-2	16	CASSYGGGGIPGELFF	TGTGCCAGCAGTTACGGGGGAGGCGGGATCCCCGGGGAGCTGTTTTTT
TRBV28	.	.	TRBJ1-2	13	CASTMGGSSGYTF	TGTGCCAGCACGATGGGGGGCTCGTCTGGCTACACCTTC
TRBV5-1	.	many	TRBJ2-5	16	CASSPTVGGLGETQYF	TGCGCCAGCAGTCCTACAGTGGGGGGACTGGGAGAGACCCAGTACTTC
TRBV20-1	TRBD2	.	TRBJ2-1	13	CSAWEGRSNEQFF	TGCAGTGCTTGGGAGGGCCGCAGCAATGAGCAGTTCTTC
TRBV28	TRBD2	once	TRBJ2-7	17	CASSSSGSGIGFDEQYF	TGTGCCAGCAGTTCCTCAGGGAGCGGGATTGGGTTTGACGAGCAGTACTTC
TRBV6-5	TRBD2	.	TRBJ2-1	19	CASSYLGLSSGRAADEQFF	TGTGCCAGCAGTTACTTAGGGTTAAGTAGCGGGAGGGCTGCCGATGAGCAGTTCTTC
TRBV28	TRBD1	.	TRBJ2-7	13	CASLGQGVNGQYF	TGTGCCAGCCTGGGACAGGGGGTTAACGGGCAGTACTTC
TRBV5-1	.	few	TRBJ2-1	18	CASSFSAGTAFSYNEQFF	TGCGCCAGCAGCTTTAGCGCCGGGACGGCATTCTCCTACAATGAGCAGTTCTTC
TRBV15	TRBD1	.	TRBJ1-4	14	CATSRGDSNEKLFF	TGTGCCACCAGCAGAGGGGACAGTAATGAAAAACTGTTTTTT
TRBV9	.	many	TRBJ1-3	15	CASSQAGSSGNTIYF	TGTGCCAGCAGCCAAGCAGGCTCCTCTGGAAACACCATATATTTT
TRBV6-1	.	.	TRBJ1-1	12	CASDTKPTEAFF	TGTGCCAGCGATACGAAGCCTACTGAAGCTTTCTTT
TRBV11-2	TRBD2	.	TRBJ2-1	15	CASSSQREWYNEQFF	TGTGCCAGCAGTTCACAGCGGGAGTGGTACAATGAGCAGTTCTTC
TRBV7-3	.	.	TRBJ1-2	12	CASSLEKTSYTF	TGTGCCAGCAGCTTAGAAAAGACTAGCTACACCTTC
TRBV18	.	.	TRBJ1-1	15	CASSPNNRLDTEAFF	TGTGCCAGCTCACCAAATAACAGGTTGGACACTGAAGCTTTCTTT
TRBV12-5	.	.	TRBJ2-2	15	CARGLAPKGGGELFF	TGTGCTAGGGGTTTGGCCCCCAAAGGAGGCGGGGAGCTGTTTTTT
TRBV12-3/TRBV12-4	.	few	TRBJ2-2	14	CASSLGTLAGELFF	TGTGCCAGCAGTTTGGGGACTCTGGCCGGGGAGCTGTTTTTT
TRBV4-1	TRBD1	.	TRBJ2-7	15	CASSQTGTGVDEQYF	TGCGCCAGCAGCCAAACCGGGACAGGGGTCGACGAGCAGTACTTC
TRBV7-9	.	once	TRBJ2-2	14	CASRTGLNTGELFF	TGTGCCAGCAGGACAGGCCTAAACACCGGGGAGCTGTTTTTT
TRBV20-1	TRBD2	few	TRBJ2-4	19	CSARDTSGTSGRVRNIQYF	TGCAGTGCTAGAGATACGTCCGGGACTAGCGGACGCGTTCGTAACATTCAGTACTTC
TRBV7-9	.	.	TRBJ2-7	16	CASSLGPGQSSCEQYF	TGTGCCAGCAGCTTAGGTCCTGGACAGAGCTCCTGCGAGCAGTACTTC
TRBV5-5	.	few	TRBJ1-6	14	CASSLQGFDSPLHF	TGTGCCAGCAGCTTGCAGGGTTTTGATTCACCCCTCCACTTT
TRBV5-1	.	.	TRBJ1-1	15	CASSGVTLSSTEAFF	TGCGCCAGCAGCGGGGTGACACTTTCTAGCACTGAAGCTTTCTTT
TRBV6-2/TRBV6-3	.	.	TRBJ2-1	18	CASSYSGRGRNSYNEQFF	TGTGCCAGCAGTTACTCGGGGCGGGGTAGGAACTCCTACAATGAGCAGTTCTTC
TRBV3-1	TRBD1	many	TRBJ2-3	12	CASSHGQGAQYF	TGTGCCAGCAGCCACGGACAGGGAGCGCAGTATTTT
TRBV5-1	TRBD1	.	TRBJ2-1	14	CASRTGGTYNEQFF	TGCGCCAGCCGGACAGGGGGGACCTACAATGAGCAGTTCTTC
TRBV20-1	.	.	TRBJ2-5	12	CSAGRIQETQYF	TGCAGTGCGGGGCGAATACAAGAGACCCAGTACTTC
TRBV20-1	.	.	TRBJ2-3	17	CSAPSRGGEGRPDTQYF	TGCAGTGCTCCCTCGAGGGGGGGAGAGGGACGGCCAGATACGCAGTATTTT
TRBV6-1	.	.	TRBJ2-5	14	CASRAGDLQETQYF	TGTGCCAGCAGAGCAGGGGATTTACAAGAGACCCAGTACTTC
TRBV20-1	TRBD1	few	TRBJ1-4	14	CSAFNRGANEKLFF	TGCAGTGCCTTTAACAGGGGAGCTAATGAAAAACTGTTTTTT
TRBV18	.	few	TRBJ2-1	13	CASSPGVRDEQFF	TGTGCCAGCTCACCGGGCGTTCGGGATGAGCAGTTCTTC
TRBV3-1	.	few	TRBJ1-6	14	CAGSQRQSNSPLHF	TGTGCCGGCAGCCAACGTCAGAGTAATTCACCCCTCCACTTT
TRBV2	.	few	TRBJ2-1	10	CASSVVEQFF	TGTGCCAGCAGTGTCGTTGAGCAGTTCTTC
TRBV7-2	TRBD1	.	TRBJ2-3	15	CASTPFRTGTDTQYF	TGTGCCAGCACCCCATTCCGGACAGGGACAGATACGCAGTATTTT
TRBV11-2	TRBD1	few	TRBJ1-2	15	CASSLLPRTGYGYTF	TGTGCCAGCAGCTTACTGCCCCGGACAGGCTATGGCTACACCTTC
TRBV11-2	.	few	TRBJ2-5	16	CASSLVNGASAETQYF	TGTGCCAGCAGCTTAGTCAACGGGGCTAGTGCAGAGACCCAGTACTTC